The 26 T cell receptor beta chains given below trace back to one sample, sequenced in a study of blood T cell repertoires in COVID-19 (dated by TCRdb to about 2020). Library preparation was by the immunoSEQ multiplex PCR assay. Held by TCRdb, this immuneACCESS table contains in-frame sequences only and omits some clones. Under half of the omission traces to an unresolved V gene where checked; the cause of the rest is unknown. Within this sample are over 250,000 clones, with about 89% of them counted one time only. The top ten clones comprise 2% to 2.5% of the sample. Sequencing was carried out using peripheral blood. These receptors originate from a man in his fifties or sixties with acute or convalescent COVID-19.

The chain couples TRBV11-2 to TRBJ2-5; 9 bases match TRBD1. Germline CDR1 SGHAT, CDR2 FQNNGV. V was clipped by 5 bases and J by 5 bases; unmatched bases: 9. This CDR3 spans 15 amino acids. CDR3 sequence reads: CASSPRPGTGETQYF. For the CDR3, the DNA is TGTGCCAGCAGCCCCCGTCCCGGGACAGGGGAGACCCAGTACTTC.

This clone was seen a single time. V and J are TRBV5-4 and TRBJ2-3; 7 nucleotides match TRBD1. CDR1 is SGHNT and CDR2 is YYREEE in the germline V gene (reference sequence). The V gene end was trimmed by 4 bases and the J gene end by 2 bases; junction bases not matched to a gene: 7. This CDR3 region has 15 residues. The CDR3 region has the DNA TGTGCCAGCAGCCCCCGGGACAGCCTCACAGATACGCAGTATTTT. This sequence encodes CASSPRDSLTDTQYF.

The chain combines TRBV9 with TRBJ1-2; D might be TRBD1 (6 bases). V gave up 0 bases and J gave up 0 bases, with 9 bases separating them. The CDR3 has 15 residues. Germline CDR1 and CDR2: SGDLS and YYNGEE. DNA of the CDR3: TGTGCCAGCAGCGTAGGTCAGGGGACTAACTATGGCTACACCTTC. Protein sequence: CASSVGQGTNYGYTF.

DNA for the CDR3: TGTGCCACCAGCAGAGAAACAGGGTACACTGAAGCTTTCTTT. Its translation is CATSRETGYTEAFF. V gene TRBV15 combines with J gene TRBJ1-1; TRBD1 might be the D (6 bases). Germline V gene lookup returns CDR1 LNHNV and CDR2 YYDKDF (reference sequence). The CDR3 length is 14 residues. Trimming pared 0 bases from V and 3 bases from J, leaving 8 bases between.

The CDR3 protein is CASSPTPGQGASSGNTIYF. Here the CDR3 DNA reads TGTGCCAGCAGCCCCACTCCGGGACAGGGGGCGAGCTCTGGAAACACCATATATTTT. The gene calls are TRBV5-6 and TRBJ1-3, with 12 bases aligning to TRBD1. V shed 4 bases, J shed 0 bases, and the junction held 11 bases outside the gene matches. Germline V gene data show CDR1 as SGHDT and CDR2 as YYEEEE. The CDR3 length is 19 residues.

CDR3 DNA: TGTGCCAGCAGCTTATGGGGGGTATCTCAGCCCCAGCATTTT. Protein product: CASSLWGVSQPQHF. This chain joins TRBV13 and TRBJ1-5; D possibly corresponds to TRBD1 (5 bases). CDR1 is PRHDT, CDR2 FYEKMQ, per germline (reference sequence). Between the trimmed V and J ends, which lost 2 bases and 6 bases, there was a span of 11 bases. The CDR3 spans 14 residues.

The DNA of the CDR3 is TGTGCCAGCAGTCCCGGGACAGACCCCTACGAGCAGTACTTC. It codes for CASSPGTDPYEQYF. The chain is built from TRBV6-5 and TRBJ2-7; 7 bases map to TRBD1. Germline V gene sequence: CDR1 MNHEY, CDR2 SVGAGI. This CDR3 is built from 14 residues. V lost 5 bases to trimming and J lost 2 bases; unmatched junction nucleotides: 6.

The gene calls are TRBV10-3 and TRBJ1-1, with TRBD1 matching over 7 bases. The CDR3 is 14 amino acids. Trimming cost V 6 bases and J 2 bases; bases outside gene matches: 6. CDR1 ENHRY and CDR2 SYGVKD come from the germline V gene. The CDR3 nucleotides are TGTGCCATCAGAAAGGGACAGACAAACACTGAAGCTTTCTTT. This translates into CAIRKGQTNTEAFF.

The CDR3 DNA sequence: TGTGCCAGCAGTTGGGGACTAGCGGGGGGAGTTGAGCAGTTCTTC. This translates into CASSWGLAGGVEQFF. This chain uses TRBV6-5 with TRBJ2-1; 15 bases are shared with TRBD2. The V and J ends lost 4 bases and 9 bases, in that order; junction bases with no gene match: 4. The CDR3 extends over 15 amino acids. The germline V gene has CDR1 MNHEY and CDR2 SVGAGI.

J is TRBJ2-2 and V is TRBV6-6; D is perhaps TRBD1 (7 bases). V lost 6 bases and J lost 7, with 15 bases in between. CDR1 is MNHNY, CDR2 SVGAGI, per germline (reference sequence). The CDR3 has 14 residues. CDR3 sequence (DNA): TGTGCCAGCAGAGTTCAGGGGGGCGACGGGGAGCTGTTTTTT. It yields the protein CASRVQGGDGELFF.

This chain links TRBV5-6 with TRBJ2-7; D not certain. Per germline, CDR1 SGHDT and CDR2 YYEEEE. Trimming pared 4 bases from V and 3 bases from J, leaving 11 bases between. The CDR3 is made up of 13 amino acids. CDR3 sequence (DNA): TGTGCCAGCAGCCGAGGTATAGGCTACGAGCAGTACTTC. Translating it yields CASSRGIGYEQYF.

This chain links TRBV5-1 with TRBJ2-5; TRBD2 agrees at 13 bases. Germline CDR1 SGHRS, CDR2 YFSETQ. This CDR3 spans 17 amino acids. J was trimmed by 5 bases and V by 1 base; bases with no gene match: 8. Here the CDR3 reads CASSLQPTSGGAETQYF. The CDR3 bases are TGCGCCAGCAGCTTGCAACCCACTAGCGGGGGGGCTGAGACCCAGTACTTC.

This clone was seen only once. The V call is TRBV10-3, the J call TRBJ2-5; D unclear. V lost 4 bases, J lost 2 bases, and 5 bases lay in between. CDR3 length equals 12 residues. Germline V CDR1 and CDR2: ENHRY, SYGVKD. The CDR3 sequence: CAISVQQETQYF. The CDR3, as DNA: TGTGCCATCAGTGTCCAGCAAGAGACCCAGTACTTC.

The chain joins TRBV5-1 to TRBJ2-3; 9 bases agree with TRBD1. Per germline, CDR1 SGHRS and CDR2 YFSETQ. The trim removed 0 bases at V and 3 bases at J, leaving 5 bases unmatched. This CDR3 contains 16 residues. CDR3 residues: CASSLAWGQGTDTQYF. The DNA of the CDR3 is TGCGCCAGCAGCTTGGCATGGGGACAGGGTACAGATACGCAGTATTTT.

The chain is built from TRBV27 and TRBJ2-7; D may be TRBD2 (6 bases). CDR1 is MNHEY, CDR2 SMNVEV, per germline (reference sequence). Trimming pared 6 bases from V and 3 bases from J, leaving 15 bases between. The CDR3 extends over 14 amino acids. CDR3 nucleotides: TGTGCCAGCAGCCAAAGCGGGCCGCTCTACGAGCAGTACTTC. Encoded protein: CASSQSGPLYEQYF.

Details on this clone: The sample has other DNA sequences that encode this CDR3 too. The chain links TRBV9 to TRBJ2-1, with TRBD1 matching over 11 bases. Germline loops: CDR1 SGDLS, CDR2 YYNGEE. Trimming at V came to 4 bases and at J to 3 bases, leaving 3 bases not matched to a gene. This CDR3 comprises 15 residues. The CDR3 coding sequence is TGTGCCAGCAGCCCAGGGACAGGGGGCTACAATGAGCAGTTCTTC. Amino acids: CASSPGTGGYNEQFF.

The chain has TRBV11-3 and TRBJ2-1, with 10 nucleotides matching TRBD2. The germline V gene has CDR1 SGHNT and CDR2 YENEEA. The CDR3 covers 16 residues. The V segment lost 5 bases and the J segment 6 bases; nucleotides outside the gene matches: 10. The CDR3 is CASSPPLTSGANEQFF. The DNA for the CDR3 is TGTGCCAGCAGCCCCCCCCTAACTAGCGGGGCCAATGAGCAGTTCTTC.

This clone has only one observation. This chain joins TRBV18 and TRBJ2-2; D is perhaps TRBD1 (6 bases). CDR1 KGHSH and CDR2 LQKENI come from the germline V gene. V lost 0 bases, J lost 4 bases, and 15 bases lay in between. This CDR3 is built from 17 residues. CDR3 residues: CASSPPGRQDFTGELFF. For the CDR3, the DNA is TGTGCCAGCTCACCACCGGGGAGACAGGACTTCACCGGGGAGCTGTTTTTT.

This rearrangement joins TRBV6-6 to TRBJ2-7; 9 bases align to TRBD2. Losses at the gene ends were 5 bases for V and 6 bases for J; bases not matched to a gene: 11. The CDR3 is 15 amino acids. The V gene's germline CDR1 is MNHNY and CDR2 SVGAGI (reference sequence). This chain's CDR3 is CASSILAGASREQYF. The CDR3, as DNA: TGTGCCAGCAGTATATTAGCGGGGGCTTCCCGCGAGCAGTACTTC.

V usage is TRBV18 and J usage is TRBJ2-2, with D tentatively TRBD1 (7 bases). CDR1 and CDR2 from the germline V gene are KGHSH and LQKENI. This CDR3 has 15 amino acids. Trimming pared 2 bases from V and 5 bases from J, leaving 12 bases between. Here the CDR3 reads CASSPTPGGTGELFF. Written as DNA, the CDR3 is TGTGCCAGCTCACCAACGCCAGGGGGGACCGGGGAGCTGTTTTTT. The full variable domain, its missing parts supplied by reference TRBV18 and TRBJ2-2, is NAGVMQNPRHLVRRRGQEARLRCSPMKGHSHVYWYRQLPEEGLKFMVYLQKENIIDESGMPKERFSAEFPKEGPSILRIQQVVRGDSAAYFCASSPTPGGTGELFFGEGSRLTVL.

V usage is TRBV9 and J usage is TRBJ2-1; possibly TRBD1 for D (7 bases). There are 15 residues in the CDR3. Germline CDR1 is SGDLS and CDR2 is YYNGEE. Trimming left V 0 bases short and J 5 bases short, with 12 bases between. The CDR3 reads CASSVGQGGDNEQFF. The CDR3 region has the DNA TGTGCCAGCAGCGTAGGACAGGGAGGCGACAATGAGCAGTTCTTC.

V gene TRBV20-1 combines with J gene TRBJ2-7, with 7 nucleotides matching TRBD1. Germline-derived CDR1 and CDR2 are DFQATT and SNEGSKA (reference sequence). The CDR3 has 11 residues. V shed 2 bases, J shed 7 bases, and the junction held 2 bases outside the gene matches. The CDR3 reads CSARQDREQYF. The CDR3 nucleotides read TGCAGTGCTAGACAGGACAGGGAGCAGTACTTC.

This chain links TRBV6-5 with TRBJ2-1; 9 bases align to TRBD2. This CDR3 region has 13 residues. Per the germline V gene, CDR1 is MNHEY and CDR2 is SVGAGI. J was trimmed by 7 bases and V by 6 bases; bases with no gene match: 4. This chain's CDR3 is CASRAGGRNEQFF. The CDR3, as DNA: TGTGCCAGCAGAGCGGGGGGACGGAATGAGCAGTTCTTC.

The chain joins TRBV7-8 to TRBJ1-2, with TRBD1 identical over 8 bases. Germline CDR1 and CDR2: SGHVS and FQNEAQ. Losses at the gene ends were 3 bases for V and 8 bases for J; bases not matched to a gene: 5. This CDR3 has 13 amino acids. The CDR3 is CASSLDRDGGYTF. In nucleotides, the CDR3 is TGTGCCAGCAGCTTGGACAGGGACGGGGGCTACACCTTC.

V and J are TRBV4-1 and TRBJ1-1, with 7 positions matching TRBD1. Germline values: CDR1 MGHRA, CDR2 YSYEKL. Losses at the gene ends were 4 bases for V and 2 bases for J; bases not matched to a gene: 7. There are 15 residues in the CDR3. As DNA, the CDR3 is TGCGCCAGCAGCCCTCAAGGGGGCTCCAACACTGAAGCTTTCTTT. Residues: CASSPQGGSNTEAFF.

This chain connects TRBV6-5 to TRBJ1-6; 8 bases align to TRBD1. Germline lookup yields CDR1 MNHEY and CDR2 SVGAGI. The V and J ends lost 4 bases and 10 bases, in that order; junction bases with no gene match: 6. CDR3 length: 14 amino acids. CDR3 sequence: CASSFGQGRSPLHF. CDR3 nucleotides: TGTGCCAGCAGTTTCGGACAGGGAAGATCACCCCTCCACTTT.